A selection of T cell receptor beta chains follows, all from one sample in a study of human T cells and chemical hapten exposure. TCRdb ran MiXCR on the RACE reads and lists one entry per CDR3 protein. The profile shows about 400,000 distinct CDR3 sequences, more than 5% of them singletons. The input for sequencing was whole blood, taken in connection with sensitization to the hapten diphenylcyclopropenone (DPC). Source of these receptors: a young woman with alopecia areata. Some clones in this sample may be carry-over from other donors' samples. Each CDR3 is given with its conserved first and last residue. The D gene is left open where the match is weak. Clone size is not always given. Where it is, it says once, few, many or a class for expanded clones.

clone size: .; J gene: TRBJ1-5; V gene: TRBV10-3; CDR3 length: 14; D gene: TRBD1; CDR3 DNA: TGTGCCTCGGGCGACAGGGGAAGCAATCAGCCCCAGCATTTT; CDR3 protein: CASGDRGSNQPQHF
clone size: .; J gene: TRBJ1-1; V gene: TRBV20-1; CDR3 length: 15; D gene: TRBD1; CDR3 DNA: TGCAGTGCTAGGGACTTCGGACAGGGCAGCACTGAAGCTTTCTTT; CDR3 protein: CSARDFGQGSTEAFF
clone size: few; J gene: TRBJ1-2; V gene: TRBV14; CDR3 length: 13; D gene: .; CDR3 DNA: TGTGCCAGCAGCCAAGTTACGACTCTGGGCTACACCTTC; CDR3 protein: CASSQVTTLGYTF
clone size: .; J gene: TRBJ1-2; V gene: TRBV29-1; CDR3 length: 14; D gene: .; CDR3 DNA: TGCAGCGTTGAAGAGGGGGGGCTTAACTATGGCTACACCTTC; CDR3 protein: CSVEEGGLNYGYTF
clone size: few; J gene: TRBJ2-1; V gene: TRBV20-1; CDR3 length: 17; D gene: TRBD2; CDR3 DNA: TGCAGTGCTAGCAGAGCCTTATACCTAGCGGGGGACAATGAGCAGTTCTTC; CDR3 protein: CSASRALYLAGDNEQFF
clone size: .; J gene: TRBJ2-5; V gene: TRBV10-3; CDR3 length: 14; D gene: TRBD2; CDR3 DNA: TGTGCCATCAGCGGACTAGCGGGGGCGGAGACCCAGTACTTC; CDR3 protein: CAISGLAGAETQYF
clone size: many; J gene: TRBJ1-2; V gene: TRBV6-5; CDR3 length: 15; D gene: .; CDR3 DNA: TGTGCCAGCAGTTCCCCCTCCCGGGACCCTTATGGCTACACCTTC; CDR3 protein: CASSSPSRDPYGYTF
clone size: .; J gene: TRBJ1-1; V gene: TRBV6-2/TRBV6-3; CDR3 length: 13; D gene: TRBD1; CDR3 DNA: TGTGCCAGTATGGGACAGAAACTCACTGAAGCTTTCTTT; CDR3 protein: CASMGQKLTEAFF
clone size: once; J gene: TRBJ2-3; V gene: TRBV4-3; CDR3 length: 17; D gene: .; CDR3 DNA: TGCGCCAGCAGCCAAGACCTCGGGTCCAGTAGCACAGATACGCAGTATTTT; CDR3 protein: CASSQDLGSSSTDTQYF
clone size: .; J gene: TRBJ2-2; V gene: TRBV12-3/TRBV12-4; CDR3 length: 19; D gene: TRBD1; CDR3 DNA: TGTGCCAGCAGTTTTCCCCATCAGGGGACAGGGGCCGGCACCGGGGAGCTGTTTTTT; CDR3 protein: CASSFPHQGTGAGTGELFF
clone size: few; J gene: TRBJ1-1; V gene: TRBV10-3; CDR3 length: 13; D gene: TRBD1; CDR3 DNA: TGTGCCATCTCCGGACAGGGGTACACTGAAGCTTTCTTT; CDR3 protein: CAISGQGYTEAFF
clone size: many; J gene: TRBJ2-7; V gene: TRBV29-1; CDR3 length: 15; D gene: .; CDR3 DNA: TGCAGCGTTGCCAACCATTACAGGGACGAGAACGAGCAGTACTTC; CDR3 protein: CSVANHYRDENEQYF
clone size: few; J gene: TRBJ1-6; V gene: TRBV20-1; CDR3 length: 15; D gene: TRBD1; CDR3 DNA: TGCAGTGCTATAAGGACCGGGACAGGCGCTTCACCCCTCCACTTT; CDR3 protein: CSAIRTGTGASPLHF
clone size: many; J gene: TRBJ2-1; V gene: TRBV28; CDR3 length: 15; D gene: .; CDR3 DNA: TGTGCCAGCAGTTTACCTAGGACGATAGGGGGTGTGCAGTTCTTC; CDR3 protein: CASSLPRTIGGVQFF
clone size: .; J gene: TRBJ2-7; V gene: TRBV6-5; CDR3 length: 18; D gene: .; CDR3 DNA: TGTGCCAGCAGTTACTGGCGGATCAGGGGTAGAGTGTCCTACGAGCAGTACTTC; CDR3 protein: CASSYWRIRGRVSYEQYF
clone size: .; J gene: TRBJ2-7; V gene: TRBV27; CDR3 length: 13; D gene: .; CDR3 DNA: TGTGCCAGCAGGGGGGGCCTGACCTACGAGCAGTACTTC; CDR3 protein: CASRGGLTYEQYF